The clone carrying this TCR beta chain was detected many times. Construction of the TCR beta libraries employed iRepertoire HTBI primers in conjunction with Arm-PCR of CDR3 regions. TCRdb passed the multiplex PCR reads through MiXCR, listing each CDR3 protein once. The table has fewer than 550,000 distinct CDR3 sequences, 20% to 25% seen once; the top ten hold roughly 7.7%. This specimen comes from a study of regulatory T cells in long-lasting Graves disease. Time point indicated: persistent/refractory GD, antithyroid drugs over 5 years with positive TRAb. Researchers made the TCR library from RNA that was extracted from PBMCs. Sequencing used peripheral blood mononuclear cells (PBMCs), obtained when the disease was refractory, from a patient treated with antithyroid drugs. The clonotype comes from a female donor with Graves disease.

CDR3 DNA sequence: TGTGCCAGCAGTGGATCAAGGGCGGATCAGCCCCAGCATTTT. This codes for CASSGSRADQPQHF. The chain has TRBV12-3 or TRBV12-4 and TRBJ1-5; D gene ambiguous. This CDR3 comprises 14 residues. Trimming removed 5 bases at V and 5 bases at J, with 13 bases between.